The next 12 T cell receptor beta chains were all read from a single sample in a study of shared clonotypes between healthy human individuals. The assay was immunoSEQ multiplex PCR, and TCRdb's table has in-frame clones only and misses some. The sample records about 2.5 million clones, just under 95% being singletons. Material for sequencing was naive CD4+ T cells from PBMCs. Subset denoted: CD45RA+ positively selected. Receptors were obtained from a young man in good health. Some clones in this sample may be carry-over from other donors' samples.

The chain recombines TRBV5-5 with TRBJ2-5, with TRBD2 identical over 8 bases. This CDR3 spans 17 amino acids. The ends lost 4 bases at V and 4 bases at J; junction bases unmatched: 15. CDR1 is SGHKS and CDR2 is YYEKEE in the germline V gene (reference sequence). The CDR3 nucleotides read TGTGCCAGCAGCCGCCAGGCACCGGGACTAGGCCCAGAGACCCAGTACTTC. It specifies CASSRQAPGLGPETQYF.

This sequence joins TRBV19 and TRBJ2-3; TRBD2 matches 14 bases. This CDR3 has 17 amino acids. Germline-derived CDR1 and CDR2 are LNHDA and SQIVND (reference sequence). V gave up 4 bases and J gave up 1 base; unmatched junction bases: 4. The DNA for the CDR3 is TGTGCCAGTAGTACGGGACTAGCGGGAGTGCGCACAGATACGCAGTATTTT. The encoded protein is CASSTGLAGVRTDTQYF.

This clone occurred once. The chain is built from TRBV5-1 and TRBJ2-7; no reliable D call. The V end lost 4 bases, the J end lost 5 bases, and 16 bases lay between the germline ends. This CDR3 contains 14 residues. The germline CDR1 and CDR2 sequences are SGHRS and YFSETQ. The CDR3 loop reads CASSPPGPLDEQYF. DNA for the CDR3: TGCGCCAGCAGCCCTCCTGGCCCCCTGGACGAGCAGTACTTC.

The chain carries TRBV7-2 and TRBJ2-1; TRBD2 matches 10 bases. CDR1 is SGHTA, CDR2 FQGNSA, per germline. The CDR3 is made up of 16 amino acids. J gave up 2 bases and V 2 bases, and 3 bases lay outside the gene matches. The CDR3 sequence: CASSLRLAGAYNEQFF. In DNA form, the CDR3 reads TGTGCCAGCAGCTTAAGACTAGCGGGCGCCTACAATGAGCAGTTCTTC.

V usage is TRBV5-1 and J usage is TRBJ1-4; the match to TRBD1 covers 8 bases. CDR3 length equals 13 residues. Germline values: CDR1 SGHRS, CDR2 YFSETQ. With V trimmed by 4 bases and J by 8 bases, 4 bases remained unmatched. The DNA for the CDR3 is TGCGCCAGCAGCCGGGACAGGCTCGAAAAACTGTTTTTT. Its translation is CASSRDRLEKLFF. Based on the CDR3 plus reference TRBV5-1 and TRBJ1-4, the full variable domain is KAGVTQTPRYLIKTRGQQVTLSCSPISGHRSVSWYQQTPGQGLQFLFEYFSETQRNKGNFPGRFSGRQFSNSRSEMNVSTLELGDSALYLCASSRDRLEKLFFGSGTQLSVL.

The chain employs TRBV18 and TRBJ2-1; 8 bases are a match to TRBD1. This CDR3 spans 15 amino acids. Germline CDR1 is KGHSH and CDR2 is LQKENI. The ends lost 4 bases at V and 0 bases at J; junction bases unmatched: 2. The CDR3 region has the DNA TGTGCCAGCTCACGACAGGGGAGCTCCTACAATGAGCAGTTCTTC. Its translation is CASSRQGSSYNEQFF.

Turning to this clone: Other DNA sequences in this specimen translate into the identical CDR3. The chain joins TRBV14 to TRBJ2-7, with no clear D. The CDR3 is 13 residues long. In germline, CDR1 is SGHDN, CDR2 FVKESK. V lost 3 bases to trimming and J lost 0 bases, with 6 bases between them. CDR3 loop: CASSQGNSYEQYF. CDR3 coding DNA: TGTGCCAGCAGCCAGGGCAACTCCTACGAGCAGTACTTC.

The chain is built from TRBV15 and TRBJ2-7, with D perhaps TRBD2 (6 bases). Germline-derived CDR1 and CDR2 are LNHNV and YYDKDF (reference sequence). The CDR3 has 17 amino acids. Deletions cut 0 bases from V and 0 bases from J, with 15 bases between. The CDR3 region is CATSRDRGNILSYEQYF. The CDR3 DNA reads TGTGCCACCAGCAGAGATCGCGGGAACATTCTCTCCTACGAGCAGTACTTC.

The chain uses TRBV6-1 and TRBJ2-5; D may be TRBD2 (5 bases). This CDR3 is 15 amino acids long. CDR1 and CDR2 (germline): MNHNS, SASEGT. Trimming pared 5 bases from V and 2 bases from J, leaving 15 bases between. CDR3 in amino acids: CASSQTHSAQETQYF. As DNA, the CDR3 is TGTGCCAGCAGTCAAACACATAGCGCTCAAGAGACCCAGTACTTC.

On this clone: The same CDR3 also results from other DNA sequences found in this sample. The genes are TRBV28 and TRBJ1-1; D unclear. The ends were cut back, 5 bases at V and 4 bases at J, with 5 bases in the middle. Germline CDR1 reads MDHEN; CDR2 reads SYDVKM. The CDR3 extends over 11 amino acids. The CDR3 coding sequence is TGTGCCAGCAGTCCCACCACTGAAGCTTTCTTT. Translation gives CASSPTTEAFF.

The rearrangement uses TRBV5-8 and TRBJ1-1, with D unresolved. V was trimmed by 4 bases and J by 0 bases, leaving 10 bases between them. The CDR3 is made up of 14 amino acids. Germline lookup yields CDR1 SGHTS and CDR2 YDEGEE. CDR3 amino acids: CASSQRKVNTEAFF. CDR3 DNA sequence: TGTGCCAGCAGCCAACGGAAAGTGAACACTGAAGCTTTCTTT.

The V call is TRBV27, the J call TRBJ2-2; D remains unclear. The CDR3 extends over 14 amino acids. V lost 2 bases to trimming and J lost 4 bases, with 8 bases between them. Germline V lookup: CDR1 MNHEY, CDR2 SMNVEV (reference sequence). The CDR3 is CASSLDGRTGELFF. The CDR3 DNA reads as TGTGCCAGCAGTTTAGATGGGCGCACCGGGGAGCTGTTTTTT.